These 17 T cell receptor beta chains came from one sample sequenced in a study of STAT5B mutations in CD4+ large granular lymphocyte leukemia. Measured with immunoSEQ multiplex PCR; TCRdb has only the in-frame clones, and not every one. Of fewer than 40,000 clones listed, around four fifths are singletons. Sequencing was carried out using CD4+ T cells from blood buffy coats. All receptors derive from a human donor in good health.

CDR3 in amino acids: CSVETGANEQFF. As DNA, the CDR3 is TGCAGCGTCGAAACAGGGGCAAATGAGCAGTTCTTC. V usage is TRBV29-1 and J usage is TRBJ2-1, with 7 bases aligning to TRBD1. V shed 6 bases, J shed 7 bases, and the junction held 6 bases outside the gene matches. Germline V gene sequence: CDR1 SQVTM, CDR2 ANQGSEA. The CDR3 extends over 12 amino acids.

The rearrangement links TRBV27 to TRBJ2-5, with no clear D. Trimming removed 2 bases from V and 0 bases from J, with 10 bases in between. This CDR3 spans 15 amino acids. Germline lookup yields CDR1 MNHEY and CDR2 SMNVEV (reference sequence). The DNA for the CDR3 is TGTGCCAGCAGTTTAAGGTTTTTGGACCAAGAGACCCAGTACTTC. It encodes CASSLRFLDQETQYF.

V gene TRBV29-1 combines with J gene TRBJ1-1; D gene ambiguous. The CDR3 covers 13 residues. Looked up from germline, CDR1 is SQVTM and CDR2 is ANQGSEA. Between the trimmed V and J ends, which lost 4 bases and 0 bases, there was a span of 9 bases. The CDR3 region is CSVAGVMNTEAFF. The DNA of the CDR3 is TGCAGCGTTGCCGGTGTGATGAACACTGAAGCTTTCTTT.

The chain employs TRBV28 and TRBJ1-5; D is undetermined. V was cut by 5 bases and J by 2 bases, with 16 bases left in between. Looked up from germline, CDR1 is MDHEN and CDR2 is SYDVKM. CDR3 length: 16 residues. The chain's CDR3 is CASSPQRRVGNQPQHF. CDR3 sequence (DNA): TGTGCCAGCAGTCCCCAAAGGAGGGTAGGCAATCAGCCCCAGCATTTT.

The chain couples TRBV29-1 to TRBJ1-2; D is uncertain. This CDR3 is built from 12 residues. Germline V gene lookup returns CDR1 SQVTM and CDR2 ANQGSEA. Deletions cut 3 bases from V and 2 bases from J, with 7 bases between. Here the CDR3 reads CSVDSLNYGYTF. CDR3 DNA sequence: TGCAGCGTTGACAGTCTGAACTATGGCTACACCTTC. The whole variable domain, filled in from reference TRBV29-1 and TRBJ1-2, reads SAVISQKPSRDICQRGTSLTIQCQVDSQVTMMFWYRQQPGQSLTLIATANQGSEATYESGFVIDKFPISRPNLTFSTLTVSNMSPEDSSIYLCSVDSLNYGYTFGSGTRLTVV.

Only a few counts were recorded for this clone. This chain uses TRBV11-3 with TRBJ2-7; TRBD2 matches at 12 bases. The J segment lost 9 bases and the V segment lost 4 bases, leaving 7 bases of the junction unmatched. Germline V CDR1 and CDR2: SGHNT, YENEEA. CDR3 size: 14 residues. CDR3 nucleotides: TGTGCCAGCAGCTCAGGACTAGCGGGAACACCGCAGTACTTC. Its protein is CASSSGLAGTPQYF.

The chain has TRBV5-8 and TRBJ2-4; 8 nucleotides line up with TRBD2. The V gene end was trimmed by 4 bases and the J gene end by 9 bases; junction bases not matched to a gene: 9. The CDR3 extends over 14 amino acids. The germline V gene encodes CDR1 SGHTS and CDR2 YDEGEE. CDR3 DNA sequence: TGTGCCAGCAGCGGGGGACTAGGGGTTGGCATTCAGTACTTC. Amino acid sequence: CASSGGLGVGIQYF.

The V call is TRBV7-2, the J call TRBJ2-3; 14 nucleotides match TRBD2. With 1 base clipped from V and 9 bases from J, the junction kept 12 bases outside the gene matches. CDR1 is SGHTA and CDR2 is FQGNSA in the germline V gene. This CDR3 is built from 18 residues. In DNA form, the CDR3 reads TGTGCCAGCAGCTTAGGCCCCCTGACTAGCGGGGGGGGAGGGACGCAGTATTTT. Amino acids: CASSLGPLTSGGGGTQYF.

This chain joins TRBV30 and TRBJ2-1; D is uncertain. V lost 0 bases, J lost 7 bases, and 13 bases lay in between. The CDR3 totals 14 residues. In germline, CDR1 is GTSNPN, CDR2 SVGIG (reference sequence). The CDR3 is CAWSVLPSENEQFF. CDR3 in DNA: TGTGCCTGGAGTGTACTGCCCTCAGAGAATGAGCAGTTCTTC.

The chain employs TRBV5-1 and TRBJ1-6; no clear D gene. Trimming shortened V by 0 bases and J by 7 bases, and 11 bases separated the two germline ends. Germline loops: CDR1 SGHRS, CDR2 YFSETQ. There are 15 residues in the CDR3. The CDR3 DNA follows: TGCGCCAGCAGCTTGGATTCAGGTACAAATTCACCCCTCCACTTT. Residues: CASSLDSGTNSPLHF. The entire variable domain, with the rest obtained from reference TRBV5-1 and TRBJ1-6, is as follows: KAGVTQTPRYLIKTRGQQVTLSCSPISGHRSVSWYQQTPGQGLQFLFEYFSETQRNKGNFPGRFSGRQFSNSRSEMNVSTLELGDSALYLCASSLDSGTNSPLHFGNGTRLTVT.

The chain carries TRBV5-4 and TRBJ2-3; 7 positions agree with TRBD1. The ends lost 5 bases at V and 4 bases at J; junction bases unmatched: 7. Germline loops: CDR1 SGHNT, CDR2 YYREEE (reference sequence). The CDR3 runs to 14 residues. CDR3: CASSPRQGPDTQYF. In DNA, the CDR3 is TGTGCCAGCAGTCCCAGACAGGGCCCAGATACGCAGTATTTT. Combining the CDR3 with reference TRBV5-4 and TRBJ2-3 gives the whole variable domain ETGVTQSPTHLIKTRGQQVTLRCSSQSGHNTVSWYQQALGQGPQFIFQYYREEENGRGNFPPRFSGLQFPNYSSELNVNALELDDSALYLCASSPRQGPDTQYFGPGTRLTVL.

This clone has a single count. The chain couples TRBV10-3 to TRBJ1-1; D might be TRBD1 (5 bases). The CDR3 is 15 residues long. Germline V gives CDR1 ENHRY, CDR2 SYGVKD. Trimming cost V 4 bases and J 0 bases, with 12 bases left between them. The CDR3 spells CAISGWGRMNTEAFF. Here the CDR3 DNA reads TGTGCCATCAGTGGTTGGGGCAGGATGAACACTGAAGCTTTCTTT.

The genes are TRBV4-1 and TRBJ2-1, with TRBD2 matching over 8 bases. CDR3 length: 15 amino acids. Germline CDR1 is MGHRA and CDR2 is YSYEKL. V trimming: 5 bases; J trimming: 2 bases; junction bases outside the gene matches: 5. CDR3 sequence (DNA): TGCGCCAGCAGCTCCGAGACTAGCGCCTACAATGAGCAGTTCTTC. This translates into CASSSETSAYNEQFF.

The chain employs TRBV9 and TRBJ2-2; D not certain. Germline CDR1 and CDR2: SGDLS and YYNGEE. The CDR3 extends over 15 amino acids. The V gene lost 4 bases and the J gene lost 5 bases, with 15 bases spanning the gap. In nucleotides, the CDR3 is TGTGCCAGCAGCCCCGGAACGGTGGGGACCGGGGAGCTGTTTTTT. This sequence encodes CASSPGTVGTGELFF.

The rearrangement links TRBV10-2 to TRBJ2-2; perhaps TRBD1 as D (6 bases). Germline CDR1 is WSHSY and CDR2 is SAAADI. Trimming shortened V by 6 bases and J by 0 bases, and 11 bases separated the two germline ends. The CDR3 consists of 15 residues. The CDR3, as DNA: TGCGCCAGCAGAGGGACATCCGCGAACACCGGGGAGCTGTTTTTT. This gives the protein CASRGTSANTGELFF.

This clone is a singleton in its sample. The chain recombines TRBV18 with TRBJ1-4; TRBD1 aligns across 8 bases. Germline-derived CDR1 and CDR2 are KGHSH and LQKENI. CDR3 length: 13 residues. V lost 3 bases and J lost 10; bases outside the gene matches: 4. CDR3 protein: CASSPEDRVKLFF. The CDR3 nucleotides are TGTGCCAGCTCACCCGAGGACAGGGTAAAACTGTTTTTT.

This chain connects TRBV18 to TRBJ2-7; TRBD1 agrees at 10 bases. The CDR3 spans 15 residues. CDR1 is KGHSH and CDR2 is LQKENI in the germline V gene. V was clipped by 3 bases and J by 2 bases; unmatched bases: 4. The CDR3 loop reads CASSPDRGSTYEQYF. The CDR3 nucleotides read TGTGCCAGCTCACCGGACAGGGGGAGTACCTACGAGCAGTACTTC.